The sequence of this TCR beta chain was determined in a study of T cell responses to AZD1222 COVID-19 vaccine. Whole-study findings and limits: There were mostly white British donors and more females than males, and clonal diversity was possibly underestimated.

The CDR3 extends over 13 amino acids. Germline lookup yields CDR1 SGDLS and CDR2 YYNGEE. V lost 0 bases, J lost 7 bases, and 8 bases lay in between. The table came from immunoSEQ multiplex PCR; TCRdb's copy has only in-frame clones and leaves some out. The table has under 150,000 clones, around 94% seen once. Worth noting for this clone: The target antigen is unknown.

The TCR sequence derives from an adult who received the AZD1222 COVID-19 vaccine. This specimen consisted of peripheral blood, obtained 28 days after the second AZD1222 dose. This chain joins TRBV9 and TRBJ2-1; D remains ambiguous. The CDR3 DNA sequence: TGTGCCAGCAGCGTAGGTAGCTTGAATGAGCAGTTCTTC. The encoded protein is CASSVGSLNEQFF.